This TCR beta chain was recorded in a study of early T cells in non-severe SARS-CoV-2 infection. General observations from the study: Anti-spike CD8 responses were favored in VDJdb matching, and private and CD4 specificities were missed.

The V gene lost 7 bases and the J gene lost 7 bases, with 11 bases spanning the gap. The CDR3 covers 11 residues. Germline V CDR1 and CDR2: SQVTM, ANQGSEA. TCRdb reanalysed the 5' RACE reads using MiXCR and keeps one entry per CDR3 protein. This table holds some 87,000 distinct CDR3 sequences, roughly an eighth found once. As concerns this clonotype: Its antigen is not identified.

The sample comprised whole blood. The gene calls are TRBV29-1 and TRBJ2-1, with unresolved D. This sequence was found in an adult who was a healthcare worker with PCR-confirmed SARS-CoV-2 infection or an uninfected control (not recorded which). CDR3 sequence reads: CSAGLGNEQFF. CDR3 coding DNA: TGCAGCGCTGGCCTCGGAAATGAGCAGTTCTTC.